Sequencing of this T cell receptor (beta chain) was carried out in a study of cytomegalovirus exposure and HLA in healthy donors. General study findings and limits: Later analysis found that TCR beta chains associated with HLA were more clonally expanded than other, equally common chains.

A remark on this clone: Its antigen is not identified.

Researchers ran the PCR with 60 Vbeta and 13 Jbeta primers. Clones were read by immunoSEQ multiplex PCR, and TCRdb kept only the in-frame ones, dropping some. The data show more than 150,000 clones, about 81% seen once. This CDR3 region has 13 residues. CDR1 and CDR2 from the germline V gene are MNHEY and SMNVEV (reference sequence). The ends were cut back, 5 bases at V and 4 bases at J, with 8 bases in the middle. The V and J genes are TRBV27 and TRBJ1-4; unclear D gene. Specimen: PBMCs. The receptor was isolated from a woman aged 18-29 years in good health and CMV-seronegative. This CDR3 is CASSRRDNEKLFF. CDR3 in DNA: TGTGCCAGCAGTCGGCGGGATAATGAAAAACTGTTTTTT. Based on the CDR3 plus reference TRBV27 and TRBJ1-4, the full variable domain is EAQVTQNPRYLITVTGKKLTVTCSQNMNHEYMSWYRQDPGLGLRQIYYSMNVEVTDKGDVPEGYKVSRKEKRNFPLILESPSPNQTSLYFCASSRRDNEKLFFGSGTQLSVL.